This T cell receptor (beta chain) was found in a study of early T cells in non-severe SARS-CoV-2 infection (dated by TCRdb to the early 2020s). For the wider study: Because TCR sequencing relied on bulk RNA taken from unsorted whole blood, pairing of alpha and beta chains was not possible.

General study outcomes and caveats: VDJdb matching was skewed toward anti-spike CD8 responses and likely underestimated virus-specific expansions by missing private and CD4 specificities.

This was a case-control study nested in a cohort of healthcare workers in London, UK, who had nasopharyngeal swab PCR tests and blood samples taken every week. Between 23 and 31 March 2020, the week of the UK lockdown, healthcare workers were enrolled and then followed up weekly for as long as 16 weeks. Libraries were constructed by 5' RACE. The instrument was a NextSeq 500. The TCR library protocol attached unique molecular identifiers to individual cDNA molecules to correct for sequencing error and PCR bias. Both TCR alpha and beta chains were sequenced, and tight co-correlation was observed between alpha and beta sequence abundances in each sample. As for the original processing: Decombinator V4 was used to annotate TCR sequences for V gene, J gene and CDR3. Expanded TCRs were defined as changing significantly between any two time points under a Poisson model with p below 0.0001. TCR abundances were normalised to the total number of TCRs sequenced in each sample and reported as counts per million. VDJdb, accessed 1 November 2021, was searched for CMV, EBV and SARS-CoV-2 annotated TCRs, with TCRs annotated for multiple antigens excluded. TCRdb ran its own pipeline on the public reads, namely fastp trimming at Q25 and MiXCR clone calling, and kept in-frame beta chains. Entries are consolidated by CDR3 protein sequence, retaining the most common genes and DNA. It is TCRdb's table, rather than the study itself, that gives the V and J calls and clone size. A total of 30,000 to 45,000 distinct CDR3 sequences appear in this sample, approximately 6% of them only once. Together, the top ten hold 4.4% of the sample.

In this sample, this clonotype turned up many times. The target of this receptor is not known. Base-call qualities are not available, and no considerably larger clone is one nucleotide away. The starting material was whole blood, obtained at baseline. The clonotype was recovered from an adult who was a healthcare worker with PCR-confirmed SARS-CoV-2 infection or an uninfected control (not recorded which).

The CDR3 protein is CASSQGGRRNSPLHF. The DNA reads TGCGCCAGCAGCCAAGGCGGCAGGCGCAATTCACCCCTCCACTTT. This chain is built from TRBV4-1 and TRBJ1-6, with the D gene uncertain. Based on the germline V gene, the CDR1 and CDR2 sequences are MGHRA and YSYEKL. The CDR3 runs 15 residues from the cysteine to the phenylalanine. Solely the CDR3 DNA is kept, with 45 bases framed from the first base. V sheds 1 base and J sheds 7 bases, leaving 11 bases between their ends.